This entry features one T cell receptor (beta chain) sequence. The V gene end was trimmed by 8 bases and the J gene end by 4 bases; junction bases not matched to a gene: 16. This CDR3 is built from 17 residues. The germline CDR1 and CDR2 sequences are MDHEN and SYDVKM. Seattle's cohort entered during active infection and was followed longitudinally. In the original processing: Quantification of nucleated cells was approximated via reference gene primer amplification. The table came from immunoSEQ multiplex PCR; TCRdb's copy has only in-frame clones and leaves some out. V, J and clone size reflect that table, while D and trimming were determined from the DNA. Of approximately 330,000 clones listed, around 90% are singletons. This record comes from a study of blood T cell repertoires in COVID-19. Study-wide context: Acute and convalescent COVID-19 samples came from the United States, Italy and Spain. T cells, B-cell-depleted T cells, or PBMCs supplied cDNA or gDNA.

V and J are TRBV28 and TRBJ2-2, with 7 bases that match TRBD2. The TCR originated in a middle-aged woman with COVID-19, enrolled during active disease. The sample taken for sequencing was peripheral blood. The DNA of the CDR3 is TGTGCCAGCTCCTTAAGACGGGCGGGAGACCTCACCGGGGAGCTGTTTTTT. Its protein is CASSLRRAGDLTGELFF.